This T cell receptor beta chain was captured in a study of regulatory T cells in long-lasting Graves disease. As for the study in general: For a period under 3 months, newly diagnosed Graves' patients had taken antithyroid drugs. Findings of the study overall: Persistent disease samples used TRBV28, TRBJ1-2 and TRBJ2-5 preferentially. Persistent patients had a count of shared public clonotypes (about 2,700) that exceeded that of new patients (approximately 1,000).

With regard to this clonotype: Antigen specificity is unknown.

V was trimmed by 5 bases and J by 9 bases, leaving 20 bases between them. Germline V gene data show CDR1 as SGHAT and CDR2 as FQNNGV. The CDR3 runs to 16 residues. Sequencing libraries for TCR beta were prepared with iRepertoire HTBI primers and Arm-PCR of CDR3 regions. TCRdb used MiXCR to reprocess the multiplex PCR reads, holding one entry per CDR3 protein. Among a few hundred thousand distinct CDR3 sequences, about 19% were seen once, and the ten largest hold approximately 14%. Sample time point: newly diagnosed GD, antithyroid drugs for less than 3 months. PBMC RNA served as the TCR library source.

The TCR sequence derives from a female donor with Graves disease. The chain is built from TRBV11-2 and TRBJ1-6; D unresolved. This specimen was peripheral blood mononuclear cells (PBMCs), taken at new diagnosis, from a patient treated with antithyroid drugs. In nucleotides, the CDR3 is TGTGCCAGCAGCAGGCTAGCGGGTAATCGCGCTTCACCCCTCCACTTT. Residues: CASSRLAGNRASPLHF. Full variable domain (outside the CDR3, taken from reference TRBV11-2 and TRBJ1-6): EAGVAQSPRYKIIEKRQSVAFWCNPISGHATLYWYQQILGQGPKLLIQFQNNGVVDDSQLPKDRFSAERLKGVDSTLKIQPAKLEDSAVYLCASSRLAGNRASPLHFGNGTRLTVT.